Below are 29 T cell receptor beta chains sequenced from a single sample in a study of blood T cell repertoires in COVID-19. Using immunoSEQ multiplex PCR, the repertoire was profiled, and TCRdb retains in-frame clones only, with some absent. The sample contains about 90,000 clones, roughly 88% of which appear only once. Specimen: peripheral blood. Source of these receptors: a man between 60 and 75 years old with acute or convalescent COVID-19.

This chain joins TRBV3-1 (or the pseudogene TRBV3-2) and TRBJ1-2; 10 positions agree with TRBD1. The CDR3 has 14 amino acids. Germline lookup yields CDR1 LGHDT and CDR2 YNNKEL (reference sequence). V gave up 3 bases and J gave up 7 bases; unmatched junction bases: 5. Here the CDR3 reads CASSQPGQGLGYTF. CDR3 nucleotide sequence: TGTGCCAGCAGCCAGCCGGGACAGGGGCTTGGCTACACCTTC.

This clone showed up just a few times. The CDR3, as DNA: TGTGCCAGCAGCTTACGACAGGGATCCCAGGGGGAGCAGTACTTC. This sequence encodes CASSLRQGSQGEQYF. V usage is TRBV3-1 (or the pseudogene TRBV3-2) and J usage is TRBJ2-7; 7 nucleotides align to TRBD1. With 5 bases clipped from V and 7 bases from J, the junction kept 14 bases outside the gene matches. Germline loops: CDR1 LGHDT, CDR2 YNNKEL (reference sequence). The CDR3 is 15 amino acids.

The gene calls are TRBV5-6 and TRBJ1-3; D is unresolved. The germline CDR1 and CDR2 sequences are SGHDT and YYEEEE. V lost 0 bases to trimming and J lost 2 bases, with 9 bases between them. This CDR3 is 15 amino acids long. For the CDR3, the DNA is TGTGCCAGCAGCTTGGGCGGGGAGCCTGGAAACACCATATATTTT. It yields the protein CASSLGGEPGNTIYF.

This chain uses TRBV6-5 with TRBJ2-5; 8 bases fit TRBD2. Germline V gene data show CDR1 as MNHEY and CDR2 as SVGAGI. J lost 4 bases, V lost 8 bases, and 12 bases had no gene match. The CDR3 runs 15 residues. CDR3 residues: CASYLAGLGGETQYF. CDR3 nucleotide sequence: TGTGCCAGCTACCTCGCGGGACTAGGGGGAGAGACCCAGTACTTC.

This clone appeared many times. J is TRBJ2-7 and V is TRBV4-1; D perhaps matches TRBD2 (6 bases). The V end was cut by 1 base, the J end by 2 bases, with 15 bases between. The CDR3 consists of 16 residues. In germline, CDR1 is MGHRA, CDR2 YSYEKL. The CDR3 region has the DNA TGCGCCAGCAGCCAAGGCGGGGCGGGTCCTCCCTACGAGCAGTACTTC. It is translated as CASSQGGAGPPYEQYF.

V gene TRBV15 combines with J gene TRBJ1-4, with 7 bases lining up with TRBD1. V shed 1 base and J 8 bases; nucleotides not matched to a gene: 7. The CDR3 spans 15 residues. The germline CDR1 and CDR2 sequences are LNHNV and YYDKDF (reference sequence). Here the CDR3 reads CATSRVNIRGEKLFF. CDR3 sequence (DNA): TGTGCCACCAGCAGAGTTAACATCAGGGGGGAAAAACTGTTTTTT.

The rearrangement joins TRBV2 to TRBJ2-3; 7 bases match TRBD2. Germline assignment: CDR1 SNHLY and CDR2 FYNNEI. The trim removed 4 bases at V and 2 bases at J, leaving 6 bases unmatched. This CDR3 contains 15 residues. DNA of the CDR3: TGTGCCAGCAGTGTTCGGCGGGGGTACACAGATACGCAGTATTTT. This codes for CASSVRRGYTDTQYF.

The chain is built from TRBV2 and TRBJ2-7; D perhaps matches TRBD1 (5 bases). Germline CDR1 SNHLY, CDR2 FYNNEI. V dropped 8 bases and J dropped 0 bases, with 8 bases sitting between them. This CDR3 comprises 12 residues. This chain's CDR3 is CASQGSSYEQYF. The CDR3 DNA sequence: TGTGCCAGCCAGGGTAGCTCCTACGAGCAGTACTTC.

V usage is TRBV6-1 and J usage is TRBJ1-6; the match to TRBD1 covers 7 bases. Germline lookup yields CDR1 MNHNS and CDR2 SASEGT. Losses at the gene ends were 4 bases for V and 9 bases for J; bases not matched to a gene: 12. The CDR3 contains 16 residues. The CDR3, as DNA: TGTGCCAGCAGTGGGGGACTCACAGGGGCAGGTTCACCCCTCCACTTT. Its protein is CASSGGLTGAGSPLHF.

CDR3 bases: TGTGCCAGTAGGAGGAGGGGACTAGCGGGGGAAGAGACCCAGTACTTC. Protein: CASRRRGLAGEETQYF. The chain joins TRBV19 to TRBJ2-5, with 14 nucleotides matching TRBD2. The V segment lost 6 bases and the J segment 3 bases; nucleotides outside the gene matches: 6. Per the germline V gene, CDR1 is LNHDA and CDR2 is SQIVND (reference sequence). The CDR3 is 16 amino acids. Variable domain in full (rest from reference TRBV19 and TRBJ2-5): DGGITQSPKYLFRKEGQNVTLSCEQNLNHDAMYWYRQDPGQGLRLIYYSQIVNDFQKGDIAEGYSVSREKKESFPLTVTSAQKNPTAFYLCASRRRGLAGEETQYFGPGTRLLVL.

CDR3 region: CASSAAAFGTEAFF. Written as DNA, the CDR3 is TGTGCCAGCAGCGCCGCGGCGTTCGGCACTGAAGCTTTCTTT. The rearrangement uses TRBV28 and TRBJ1-1, with unresolved D. The CDR3 sequence is 14 residues long. The ends were cut back, 6 bases at V and 4 bases at J, with 15 bases in the middle. CDR1 is MDHEN, CDR2 SYDVKM, per germline.

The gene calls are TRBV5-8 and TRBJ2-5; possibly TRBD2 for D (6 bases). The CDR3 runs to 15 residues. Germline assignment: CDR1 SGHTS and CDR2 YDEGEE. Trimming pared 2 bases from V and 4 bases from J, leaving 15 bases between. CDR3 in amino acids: CASSFSGTLRETQYF. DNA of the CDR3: TGTGCCAGCAGCTTTAGCGGCACCCTGAGAGAGACCCAGTACTTC.

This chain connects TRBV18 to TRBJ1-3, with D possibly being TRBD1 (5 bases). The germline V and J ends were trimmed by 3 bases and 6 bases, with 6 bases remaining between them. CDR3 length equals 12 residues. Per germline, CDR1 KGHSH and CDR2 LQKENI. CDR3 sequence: CASSPTENTIYF. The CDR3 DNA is TGTGCCAGCTCACCGACAGAAAACACCATATATTTT.

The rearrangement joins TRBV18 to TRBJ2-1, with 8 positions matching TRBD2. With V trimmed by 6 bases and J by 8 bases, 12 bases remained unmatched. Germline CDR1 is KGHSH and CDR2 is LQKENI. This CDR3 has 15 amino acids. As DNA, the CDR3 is TGTGCCAGCTCTTCAGCTCCGGGGGGGGGTGATGAGCAGTTCTTC. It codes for CASSSAPGGGDEQFF.

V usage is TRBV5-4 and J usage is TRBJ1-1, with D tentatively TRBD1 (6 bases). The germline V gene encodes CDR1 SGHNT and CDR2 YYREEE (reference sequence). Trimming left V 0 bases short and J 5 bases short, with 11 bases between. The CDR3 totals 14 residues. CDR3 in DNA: TGTGCCAGCAGCTTGGGAGGGGGATATACTGAAGCTTTCTTT. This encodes CASSLGGGYTEAFF.

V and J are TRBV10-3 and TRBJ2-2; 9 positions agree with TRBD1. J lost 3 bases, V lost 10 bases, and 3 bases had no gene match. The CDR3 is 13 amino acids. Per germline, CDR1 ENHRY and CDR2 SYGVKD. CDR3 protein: CATRQGDTGELFF. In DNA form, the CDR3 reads TGTGCCACCCGACAGGGGGACACCGGGGAGCTGTTTTTT.

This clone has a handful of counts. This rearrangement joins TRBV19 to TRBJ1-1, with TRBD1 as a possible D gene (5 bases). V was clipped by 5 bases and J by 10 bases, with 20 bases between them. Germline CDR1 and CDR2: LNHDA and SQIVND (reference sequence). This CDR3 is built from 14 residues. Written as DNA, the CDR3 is TGTGCCAGTAGTCCGAATAAACAGGTCTTTGGAGCTTTCTTT. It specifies CASSPNKQVFGAFF.

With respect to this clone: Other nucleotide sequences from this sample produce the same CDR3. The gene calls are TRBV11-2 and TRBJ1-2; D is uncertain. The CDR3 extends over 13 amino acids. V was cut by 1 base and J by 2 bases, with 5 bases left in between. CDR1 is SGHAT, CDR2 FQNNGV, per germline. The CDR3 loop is CASSLGRNYGYTF. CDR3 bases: TGTGCCAGCAGCTTAGGCAGAAACTATGGCTACACCTTC.

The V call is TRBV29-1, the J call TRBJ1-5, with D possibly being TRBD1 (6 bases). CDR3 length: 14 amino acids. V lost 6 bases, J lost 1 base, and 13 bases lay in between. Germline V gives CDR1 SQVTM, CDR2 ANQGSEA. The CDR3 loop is CSVGEGVSNQPQHF. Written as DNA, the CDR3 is TGCAGCGTGGGGGAGGGGGTGAGCAATCAGCCCCAGCATTTT.

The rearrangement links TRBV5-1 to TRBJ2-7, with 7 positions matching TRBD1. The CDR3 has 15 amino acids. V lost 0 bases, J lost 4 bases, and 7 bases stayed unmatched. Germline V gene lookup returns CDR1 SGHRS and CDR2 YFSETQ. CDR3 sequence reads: CASSLGQGVKYEQYF. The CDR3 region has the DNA TGCGCCAGCAGCTTGGGACAGGGAGTTAAGTACGAGCAGTACTTC.

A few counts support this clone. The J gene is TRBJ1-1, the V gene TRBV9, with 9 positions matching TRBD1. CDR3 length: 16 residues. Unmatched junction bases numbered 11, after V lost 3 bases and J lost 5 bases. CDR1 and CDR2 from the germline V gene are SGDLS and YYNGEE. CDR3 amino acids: CASSGTGGGGRTEAFF. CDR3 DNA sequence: TGTGCCAGCAGCGGAACAGGGGGCGGCGGTCGGACTGAAGCTTTCTTT.

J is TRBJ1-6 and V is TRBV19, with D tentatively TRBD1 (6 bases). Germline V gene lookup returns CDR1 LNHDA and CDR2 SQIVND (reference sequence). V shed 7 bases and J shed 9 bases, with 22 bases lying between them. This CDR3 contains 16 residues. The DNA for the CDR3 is TGTGCCAGTACAGTTGCATCAGGGGCATTAAGTTCACCCCTCCACTTT. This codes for CASTVASGALSSPLHF. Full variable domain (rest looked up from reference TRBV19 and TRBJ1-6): DGGITQSPKYLFRKEGQNVTLSCEQNLNHDAMYWYRQDPGQGLRLIYYSQIVNDFQKGDIAEGYSVSREKKESFPLTVTSAQKNPTAFYLCASTVASGALSSPLHFGNGTRLTVT.

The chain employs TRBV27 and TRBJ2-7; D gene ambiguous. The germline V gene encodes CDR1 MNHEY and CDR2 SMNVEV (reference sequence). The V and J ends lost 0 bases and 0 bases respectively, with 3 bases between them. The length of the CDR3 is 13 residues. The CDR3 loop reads CASSLSASYEQYF. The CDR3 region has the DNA TGTGCCAGCAGTTTATCGGCCTCCTACGAGCAGTACTTC.

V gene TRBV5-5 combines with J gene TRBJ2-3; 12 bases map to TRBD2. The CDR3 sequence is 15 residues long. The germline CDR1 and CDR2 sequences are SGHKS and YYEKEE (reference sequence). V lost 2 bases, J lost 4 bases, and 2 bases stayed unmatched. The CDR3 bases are TGTGCCAGCAGCTTACTAGCGGGAGGTCCAGATACGCAGTATTTT. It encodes CASSLLAGGPDTQYF. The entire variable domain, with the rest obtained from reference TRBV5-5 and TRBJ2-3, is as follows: DAGVTQSPTHLIKTRGQQVTLRCSPISGHKSVSWYQQVLGQGPQFIFQYYEKEERGRGNFPDRFSARQFPNYSSELNVNALLLGDSALYLCASSLLAGGPDTQYFGPGTRLTVL.

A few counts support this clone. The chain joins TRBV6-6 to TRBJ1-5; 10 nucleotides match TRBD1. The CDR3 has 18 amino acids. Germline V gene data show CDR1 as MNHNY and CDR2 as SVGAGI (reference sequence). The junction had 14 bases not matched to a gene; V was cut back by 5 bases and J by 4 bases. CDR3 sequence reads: CASSRGQGGGSFNQPQHF. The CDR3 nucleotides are TGTGCCAGCAGTCGAGGACAGGGGGGAGGGTCATTTAATCAGCCCCAGCATTTT.

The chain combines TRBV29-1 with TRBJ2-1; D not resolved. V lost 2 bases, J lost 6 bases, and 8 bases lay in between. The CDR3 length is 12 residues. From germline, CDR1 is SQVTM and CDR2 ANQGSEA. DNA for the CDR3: TGCAGCGTTGAATTCCCTAGCAATGAGCAGTTCTTC. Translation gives CSVEFPSNEQFF.

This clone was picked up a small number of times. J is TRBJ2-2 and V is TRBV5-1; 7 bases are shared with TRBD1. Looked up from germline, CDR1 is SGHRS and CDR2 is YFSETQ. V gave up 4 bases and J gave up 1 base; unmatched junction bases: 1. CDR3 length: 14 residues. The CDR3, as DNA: TGCGCCAGCAGCCGGACAGGGAACACCGGGGAGCTGTTTTTT. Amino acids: CASSRTGNTGELFF. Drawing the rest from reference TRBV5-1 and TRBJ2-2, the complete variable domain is KAGVTQTPRYLIKTRGQQVTLSCSPISGHRSVSWYQQTPGQGLQFLFEYFSETQRNKGNFPGRFSGRQFSNSRSEMNVSTLELGDSALYLCASSRTGNTGELFFGEGSRLTVL.

CDR3: CASSYSNPGIYEQYF. DNA for the CDR3: TGTGCCAGCAGTTACTCGAACCCAGGAATCTACGAGCAGTACTTC. The chain employs TRBV6-5 and TRBJ2-7; no firm D call. The CDR3 contains 15 residues. Per the germline V gene, CDR1 is MNHEY and CDR2 is SVGAGI. The V gene lost 0 bases and the J gene lost 3 bases, with 12 bases spanning the gap.

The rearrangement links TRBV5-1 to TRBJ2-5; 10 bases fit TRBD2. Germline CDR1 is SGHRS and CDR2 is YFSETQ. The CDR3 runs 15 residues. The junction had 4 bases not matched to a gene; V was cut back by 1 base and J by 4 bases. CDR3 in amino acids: CASSLLAGEGETQYF. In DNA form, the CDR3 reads TGCGCCAGCAGCTTGCTAGCGGGAGAAGGAGAGACCCAGTACTTC.